The clone carrying this T cell receptor beta chain was found once. The sample is drawn from a study of preoperative IRX-2 immunotherapy in early breast cancer. The treatment is: preoperative locoregional IRX-2 cytokine immunotherapy. Patients received preoperative, locoregional IRX-2 cytokine immunotherapy in a phase Ib study. The CDR3 runs to 15 residues. With 8 bases removed from V and 2 bases from J, the gap between germline ends came to 18 bases. The repertoire was sequenced with immunoSEQ multiplex PCR; TCRdb's copy has only in-frame clones and lacks some. This sample has about 89,000 clones, with 86% found just once.

The starting material was tumor tissue, obtained after IRX-2 immunotherapy. The sequence came from a human donor with breast cancer. The J gene is TRBJ1-2, the V gene TRBV23-1; D is unclear. TRBV23-1 is identified as an open reading frame with a role that is uncertain. CDR3: CASLSARWRNYGYTF. CDR3 coding DNA: TGCGCCAGCCTCTCCGCTCGGTGGAGGAACTATGGCTACACCTTC.